This T cell receptor (beta chain) was obtained from a study of shared clonotypes between healthy human individuals. Cells designated naive CD8 were CD45RO-negative and were positively selected for CCR7, with terminally differentiated effector memory CD45RA+ cells excluded. The study's findings and limits: Measured sharing among donors was expected to vary with sequencing depth. Clonotypes that were shared across a handful of donors made up approximately 5.1% of naive CD4 clonotypes.

This clone has a handful of counts. Antigen unknown. From germline, CDR1 is MNHEY and CDR2 SMNVEV (reference sequence). The junction had 8 bases not matched to a gene; V was cut back by 5 bases and J by 7 bases. The CDR3 is 14 residues long. The authors' processing: Junction-only immunoSEQ data arrived without quality scores, meaning filtering differed. Measured with immunoSEQ multiplex PCR; TCRdb has only the in-frame clones, and not every one. The V and J calls and clone size come from that table; D and trimming were worked out from the DNA. The sample consists of millions of clones, roughly 94% of them appearing once.

The rearrangement links TRBV27 to TRBJ1-5, with TRBD1 matching over 7 bases. The TCR was taken from a man between 18 and 29 years old in good health. Sequenced sample: naive CD8+ T cells sorted from blood. The CDR3 region is CASSPGGAMQPQHF. CDR3 DNA sequence: TGTGCCAGCAGTCCAGGGGGGGCAATGCAGCCCCAGCATTTT.